This T cell receptor (beta chain) was captured by sequencing in a study of neurological immune-mediated disorders. The authors produced cDNA by 5'RACE using 10-nucleotide random UMIs. TCRdb analysed the 5' RACE reads with MiXCR anew, one entry per CDR3 protein. This table holds 50,000 or so distinct CDR3 sequences, 10% found once. Ten or more counts support this clonotype. Its target is unknown. The unsorted libraries had their origin in 2 million PBMCs stored at -80 C. Findings of the study overall: In HTLV-1-associated myelopathy, TCR clonal expansion was greatest, whereas multiple sclerosis had the least, falling below healthy controls. The study found no CDR3 amino acid sequences shared by expanded clones across subjects, suggesting private repertoires in all groups.

The sequence came from a woman between 40 and 50 years old with HTLV-1-associated myelopathy (HAM/TSP). What was sequenced was PBMCs.

CDR3 DNA sequence: TGTGCCAGCAGCAGCGGACAGATGAATCAGCCCCAGCATTTT. This sequence encodes CASSSGQMNQPQHF. The chain links TRBV21-1 to TRBJ1-5; the table's D gene call, TRBD1, was not cross checked with the DNA. TRBV21-1 is given as a pseudogene. The CDR3 has 14 amino acids.